Shown below are 7 T cell receptor beta chains from a single sample sequenced in a study of control samples from healthy donors and cancer patients. Assay used: immunoSEQ multiplex PCR; TCRdb lists only in-frame clones, some missing. The data contain 70,000 to 80,000 clones, over 75% of them seen just once; the ten biggest clones take up 4%. The sequencing sample was made of blood. The origin of the receptors is a woman in her forties or fifties in good health.

CDR3 nucleotides: TGCGCCAGCAGTCCGACAGGGACCGGGGAGCTGTTTTTT. This translates into CASSPTGTGELFF. The V call is TRBV5-1, the J call TRBJ2-2; 7 bases fit TRBD1. J lost 5 bases, V lost 5 bases, and 3 bases had no gene match. CDR1 is SGHRS, CDR2 YFSETQ, per germline. This CDR3 has 13 residues.

This clone was counted only a few times. The V call is TRBV2, the J call TRBJ2-1, with a possible D match to TRBD1 (5 bases). The CDR3 is made up of 14 amino acids. Germline V CDR1 and CDR2: SNHLY, FYNNEI. The V end was cut by 4 bases, the J end by 4 bases, with 11 bases between. The CDR3 loop is CASSAQGAYNEQFF. DNA of the CDR3: TGTGCCAGCAGTGCCCAAGGGGCTTACAATGAGCAGTTCTTC.

This clone has just a few counts. The rearrangement links TRBV7-2 to TRBJ2-6; 7 bases fit TRBD1. With 0 bases clipped from V and 3 bases from J, the junction kept 5 bases outside the gene matches. The CDR3 is 17 amino acids. The germline V gene encodes CDR1 SGHTA and CDR2 FQGNSA. CDR3 nucleotides: TGTGCCAGCAGCTTAGCTGTCAGGGGGATTGGGGCCAACGTCCTGACTTTC. Translation: CASSLAVRGIGANVLTF.

This clone was observed a single time. The genes are TRBV7-2 and TRBJ2-1; 11 bases align to TRBD1. CDR3 length: 15 amino acids. V gave up 5 bases and J gave up 4 bases; unmatched junction bases: 4. Germline CDR1 SGHTA, CDR2 FQGNSA. The CDR3 protein is CASSMDRGLYNEQFF. DNA for the CDR3: TGTGCCAGCAGCATGGACAGGGGGCTTTACAATGAGCAGTTCTTC.

This clone was recorded once. The genes are TRBV30 and TRBJ1-5, with D maybe TRBD1 (6 bases). Trimming pared 2 bases from V and 4 bases from J, leaving 9 bases between. The CDR3 runs 13 residues. The germline gives CDR1 GTSNPN, CDR2 SVGIG (reference sequence). The CDR3 DNA follows: TGTGCCTGGAGTAGACAGGAAAATCAGCCCCAGCATTTT. Translating gives CAWSRQENQPQHF.

The chain has TRBV5-4 and TRBJ2-3; 16 bases are shared with TRBD2. This CDR3 spans 15 amino acids. The V segment lost 5 bases and the J segment 7 bases; nucleotides outside the gene matches: 4. Per germline, CDR1 SGHNT and CDR2 YYREEE (reference sequence). The CDR3 loop is CASRGTSGRVNTQYF. In DNA, the CDR3 is TGTGCCAGCAGGGGGACTAGCGGGAGGGTAAATACGCAGTATTTT.

V is TRBV5-6 and J is TRBJ1-4; the D gene is possibly TRBD1 (5 bases). This CDR3 is built from 14 residues. V lost 4 bases, J lost 8 bases, and 15 bases lay in between. Germline loops: CDR1 SGHDT, CDR2 YYEEEE. The CDR3 nucleotides are TGTGCCAGCAGCGGGACGGAGTGGGGGGAAAAACTGTTTTTT. Encoded protein: CASSGTEWGEKLFF.